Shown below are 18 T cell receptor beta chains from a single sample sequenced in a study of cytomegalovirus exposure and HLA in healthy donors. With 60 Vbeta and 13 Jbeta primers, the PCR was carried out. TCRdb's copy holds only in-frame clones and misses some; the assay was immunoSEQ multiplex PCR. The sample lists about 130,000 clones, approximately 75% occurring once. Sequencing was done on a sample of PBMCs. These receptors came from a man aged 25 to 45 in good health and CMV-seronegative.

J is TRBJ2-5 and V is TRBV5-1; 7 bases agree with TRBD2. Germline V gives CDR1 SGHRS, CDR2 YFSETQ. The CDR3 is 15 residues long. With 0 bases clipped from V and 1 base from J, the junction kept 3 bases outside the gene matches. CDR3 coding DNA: TGCGCCAGCAGCTTGGGGAGCGGGATCCAAGAGACCCAGTACTTC. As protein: CASSLGSGIQETQYF.

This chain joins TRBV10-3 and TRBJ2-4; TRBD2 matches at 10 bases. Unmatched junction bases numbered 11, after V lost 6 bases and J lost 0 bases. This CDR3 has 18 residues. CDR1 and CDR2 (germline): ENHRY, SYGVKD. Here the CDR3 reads CAISPSGGDLLAKNIQYF. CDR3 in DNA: TGTGCCATCAGCCCTAGCGGGGGCGACCTTCTAGCCAAAAACATTCAGTACTTC.

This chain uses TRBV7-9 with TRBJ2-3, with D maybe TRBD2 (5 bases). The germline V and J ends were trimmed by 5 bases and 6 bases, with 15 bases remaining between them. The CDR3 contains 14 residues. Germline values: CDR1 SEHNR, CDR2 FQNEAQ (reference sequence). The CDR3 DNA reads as TGTGCCAGCAGCCCGACTAACGGGTGGGATACGCAGTATTTT. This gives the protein CASSPTNGWDTQYF.

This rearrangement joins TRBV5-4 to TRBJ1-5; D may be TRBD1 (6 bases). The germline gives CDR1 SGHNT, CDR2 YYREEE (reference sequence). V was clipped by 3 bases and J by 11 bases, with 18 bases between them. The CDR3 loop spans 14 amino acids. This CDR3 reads CASSSGAGEGAQHF. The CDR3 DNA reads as TGTGCCAGCAGCTCAGGGGCAGGTGAAGGTGCCCAGCATTTT. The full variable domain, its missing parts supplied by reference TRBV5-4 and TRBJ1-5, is ETGVTQSPTHLIKTRGQQVTLRCSSQSGHNTVSWYQQALGQGPQFIFQYYREEENGRGNFPPRFSGLQFPNYSSELNVNALELDDSALYLCASSSGAGEGAQHFGDGTRLSIL.

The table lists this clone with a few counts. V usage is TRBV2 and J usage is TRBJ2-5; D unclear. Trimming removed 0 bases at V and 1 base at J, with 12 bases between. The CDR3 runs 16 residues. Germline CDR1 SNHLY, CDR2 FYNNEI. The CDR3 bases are TGTGCCAGCAGTGAAGCCCCCCTAGAGTTCCAAGAGACCCAGTACTTC. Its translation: CASSEAPLEFQETQYF. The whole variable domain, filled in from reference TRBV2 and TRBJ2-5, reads EPEVTQTPSHQVTQMGQEVILRCVPISNHLYFYWYRQILGQKVEFLVSFYNNEISEKSEIFDDQFSVERPDGSNFTLKIRSTKLEDSAMYFCASSEAPLEFQETQYFGPGTRLLVL.

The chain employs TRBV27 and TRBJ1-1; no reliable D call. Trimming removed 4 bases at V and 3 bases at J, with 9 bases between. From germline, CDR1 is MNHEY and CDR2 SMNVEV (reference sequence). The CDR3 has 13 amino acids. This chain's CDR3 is CASSSQADTEAFF. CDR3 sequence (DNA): TGTGCCAGCAGTTCCCAGGCAGACACTGAAGCTTTCTTT.

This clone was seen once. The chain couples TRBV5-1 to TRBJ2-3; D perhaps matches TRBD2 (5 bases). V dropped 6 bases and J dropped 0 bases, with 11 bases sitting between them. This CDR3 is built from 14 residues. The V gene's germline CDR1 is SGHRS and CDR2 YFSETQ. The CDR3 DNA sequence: TGCGCCAGCAAGAGGGATCCTAGCACAGATACGCAGTATTTT. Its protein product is CASKRDPSTDTQYF.

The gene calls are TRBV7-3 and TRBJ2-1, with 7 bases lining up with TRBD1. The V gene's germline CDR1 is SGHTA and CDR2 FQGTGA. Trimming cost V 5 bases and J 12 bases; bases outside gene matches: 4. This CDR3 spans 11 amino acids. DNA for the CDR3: TGTGCCAGCAGCGCGAGACAGGGGCAGTTCTTC. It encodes CASSARQGQFF. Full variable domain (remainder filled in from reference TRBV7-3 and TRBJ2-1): GAGVSQTPSNKVTEKGKYVELRCDPISGHTALYWYRQSLGQGPEFLIYFQGTGAADDSGLPNDRFFAVRPEGSVSTLKIQRTERGDSAVYLCASSARQGQFFGPGTRLTVL.

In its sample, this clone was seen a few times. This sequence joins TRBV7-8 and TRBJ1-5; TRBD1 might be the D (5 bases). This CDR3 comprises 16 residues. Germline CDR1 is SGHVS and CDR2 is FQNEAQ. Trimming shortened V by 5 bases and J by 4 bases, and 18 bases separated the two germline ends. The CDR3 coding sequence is TGTGCCAGCAGCCCAAGCAGGGTAAGGCCTAATCAGCCCCAGCATTTT. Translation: CASSPSRVRPNQPQHF.

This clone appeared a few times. The CDR3 loop is CASSQEDRDYGYTF. In DNA, the CDR3 is TGCGCCAGCAGCCAAGAAGACAGGGACTATGGCTACACCTTC. The J gene is TRBJ1-2, the V gene TRBV4-3, with 7 bases aligning to TRBD1. The V and J ends lost 0 bases and 3 bases, in that order; junction bases with no gene match: 1. Per germline, CDR1 LGHNA and CDR2 YSLEER. CDR3 length equals 14 residues.

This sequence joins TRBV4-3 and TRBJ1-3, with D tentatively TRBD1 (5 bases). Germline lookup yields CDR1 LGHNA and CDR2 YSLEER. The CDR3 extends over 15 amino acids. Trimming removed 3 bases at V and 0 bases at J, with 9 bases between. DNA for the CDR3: TGCGCCAGCAGCCACCAAGACAGCTCTGGAAACACCATATATTTT. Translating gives CASSHQDSSGNTIYF.

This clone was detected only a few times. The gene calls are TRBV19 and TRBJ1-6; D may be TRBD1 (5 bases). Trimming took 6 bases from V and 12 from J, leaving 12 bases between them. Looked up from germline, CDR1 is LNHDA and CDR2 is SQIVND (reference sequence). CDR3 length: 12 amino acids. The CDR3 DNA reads TGTGCCAGTAGCCTGATTACAGGACCCCTCCACTTT. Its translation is CASSLITGPLHF.

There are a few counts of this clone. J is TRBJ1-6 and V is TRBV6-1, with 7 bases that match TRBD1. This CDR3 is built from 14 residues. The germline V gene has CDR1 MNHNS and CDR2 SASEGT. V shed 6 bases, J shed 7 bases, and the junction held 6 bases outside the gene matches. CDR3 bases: TGTGCCAGCAGCCCAGGGACAGAGAATTCACCCCTCCACTTT. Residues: CASSPGTENSPLHF.

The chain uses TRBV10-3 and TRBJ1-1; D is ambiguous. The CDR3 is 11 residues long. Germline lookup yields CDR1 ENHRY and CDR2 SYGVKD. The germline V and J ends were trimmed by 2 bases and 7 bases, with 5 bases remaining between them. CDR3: CAISERGEAFF. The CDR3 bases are TGTGCCATCAGTGAGCGGGGTGAAGCTTTCTTT.

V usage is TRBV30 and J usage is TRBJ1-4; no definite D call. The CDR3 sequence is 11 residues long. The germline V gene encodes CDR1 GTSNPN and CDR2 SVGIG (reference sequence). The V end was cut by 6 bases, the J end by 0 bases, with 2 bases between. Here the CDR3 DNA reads TGTGCCTGCTCAACTAATGAAAAACTGTTTTTT. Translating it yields CACSTNEKLFF.

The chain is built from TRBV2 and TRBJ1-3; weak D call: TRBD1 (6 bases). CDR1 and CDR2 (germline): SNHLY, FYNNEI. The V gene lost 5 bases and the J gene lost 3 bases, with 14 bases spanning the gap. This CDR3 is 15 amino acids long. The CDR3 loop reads CASSQLTGFGNTIYF. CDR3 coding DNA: TGTGCCAGCAGTCAATTAACAGGGTTTGGAAACACCATATATTTT.

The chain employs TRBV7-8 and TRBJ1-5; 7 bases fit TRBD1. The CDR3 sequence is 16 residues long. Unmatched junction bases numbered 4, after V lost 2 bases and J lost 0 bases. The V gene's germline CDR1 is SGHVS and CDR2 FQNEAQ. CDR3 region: CASSLSGQVSNQPQHF. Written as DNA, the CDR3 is TGTGCCAGCAGCTTATCAGGACAGGTTAGCAATCAGCCCCAGCATTTT.

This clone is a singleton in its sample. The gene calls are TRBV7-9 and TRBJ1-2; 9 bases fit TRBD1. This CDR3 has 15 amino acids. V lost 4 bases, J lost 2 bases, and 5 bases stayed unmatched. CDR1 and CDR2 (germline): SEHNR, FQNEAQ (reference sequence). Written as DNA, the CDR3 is TGTGCCAGCAGCTCATCACAGGGGGCCAACTATGGCTACACCTTC. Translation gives CASSSSQGANYGYTF.